Below, 18 T cell receptor beta chains from the same sample are listed, as sequenced in a study of blood T cell repertoires in COVID-19 (dated by TCRdb to 2018 to 2020). The library was made by the immunoSEQ multiplex PCR assay. Here the immuneACCESS table is served through TCRdb, limited to in-frame sequences with V and J called. Missing clones are a known gap in these copies; in checked studies unresolved V genes cover under half, and the rest lacks a known reason. The sample table lists 150,000 or so clones, about four fifths of them with a count of one. In total, the top ten clones hold roughly 7.1% of the sample. Sequencing was done on a sample of peripheral blood. These receptors were obtained from a man aged 35-49 years who had recovered from COVID-19.

This clone was observed once. CDR3 coding DNA: TGTGCCAGCAGCTTAGAACTCAACTACGAGCAGTACTTC. It yields the protein CASSLELNYEQYF. The chain links TRBV7-2 to TRBJ2-7; D is unclear. Trimming removed 1 base from V and 3 bases from J, with 7 bases in between. This CDR3 comprises 13 residues. Germline V lookup: CDR1 SGHTA, CDR2 FQGNSA.

The V call is TRBV7-3, the J call TRBJ2-3; 9 nucleotides align to TRBD2. The CDR3 runs 14 residues. V was clipped by 5 bases and J by 2 bases; unmatched bases: 2. Germline CDR1 SGHTA, CDR2 FQGTGA. CDR3 in DNA: TGTGCCAGCAGCCGGGGACTAGCCACAGATACGCAGTATTTT. Protein product: CASSRGLATDTQYF.

This chain joins TRBV11-3 and TRBJ2-7; D is perhaps TRBD1 (5 bases). The CDR3 runs 17 residues. Per the germline V gene, CDR1 is SGHNT and CDR2 is YENEEA. Trimming stripped 5 bases from V and 1 base from J, with 21 bases between. As DNA, the CDR3 is TGTGCCAGCAGCCATAGGGGTAAGGGGCCCCTTTCCTACGAGCAGTACTTC. Its translation is CASSHRGKGPLSYEQYF.

The gene calls are TRBV5-4 and TRBJ1-6; 9 bases are a match to TRBD1. From germline, CDR1 is SGHNT and CDR2 YYREEE (reference sequence). Germline trimming cut 3 bases from V and 7 bases from J; bases unmatched to any gene: 5. The CDR3 has 15 residues. CDR3 bases: TGTGCCAGCAGCTACACGGGACAGGGAAATTCACCCCTCCACTTT. Translating it yields CASSYTGQGNSPLHF. Supplemented by reference TRBV5-4 and TRBJ1-6, the full variable domain reads ETGVTQSPTHLIKTRGQQVTLRCSSQSGHNTVSWYQQALGQGPQFIFQYYREEENGRGNFPPRFSGLQFPNYSSELNVNALELDDSALYLCASSYTGQGNSPLHFGNGTRLTVT.

V usage is TRBV7-8 and J usage is TRBJ1-4, with D uncertain. The CDR3 extends over 13 amino acids. Germline values: CDR1 SGHVS, CDR2 FQNEAQ. V was shortened by 6 bases and J by 7 bases, with 12 bases between the two germline ends. Here the CDR3 DNA reads TGTGCCAGCAGTTCCCGGCCAGGTGAAAAACTGTTTTTT. Residues: CASSSRPGEKLFF. Combining the CDR3 with reference TRBV7-8 and TRBJ1-4 gives the whole variable domain GAGVSQSPRYKVAKRGQDVALRCDPISGHVSLFWYQQALGQGPEFLTYFQNEAQLDKSGLPSDRFFAERPEGSVSTLKIQRTQQEDSAVYLCASSSRPGEKLFFGSGTQLSVL.

This chain connects TRBV7-9 to TRBJ2-7; 8 bases map to TRBD1. CDR1 and CDR2 from the germline V gene are SEHNR and FQNEAQ (reference sequence). The CDR3 is 15 amino acids. The ends lost 4 bases at V and 3 bases at J; junction bases unmatched: 8. DNA of the CDR3: TGTGCCAGCAGCTCAACCGGACAGGGCGACTACGAGCAGTACTTC. It is translated as CASSSTGQGDYEQYF. The complete variable domain, with remaining parts taken from reference TRBV7-9 and TRBJ2-7, reads DTGVSQNPRHKITKRGQNVTFRCDPISEHNRLYWYRQTLGQGPEFLTYFQNEAQLEKSRLLSDRFSAERPKGSFSTLEIQRTEQGDSAMYLCASSSTGQGDYEQYFGPGTRLTVT.

V gene TRBV6-2 or TRBV6-3 combines with J gene TRBJ2-1; TRBD1 matches at 12 bases. Germline-derived CDR1 and CDR2 are MNHEY and SVGEGT. With V trimmed by 6 bases and J by 7 bases, 4 bases remained unmatched. The CDR3 covers 14 residues. CDR3 residues: CASSGTGGGNEQFF. DNA of the CDR3: TGTGCCAGCAGCGGGACAGGGGGCGGGAATGAGCAGTTCTTC.

The V gene is TRBV5-3, the J gene TRBJ1-2; 7 nucleotides agree with TRBD1. TRBV5-3 is known as an ORF, though its function is uncertain. CDR3 length: 15 amino acids. Losses at the gene ends were 7 bases for V and 4 bases for J; bases not matched to a gene: 13. CDR3 sequence reads: CARAPKGQQRYGYTF. As DNA, the CDR3 is TGTGCCAGAGCCCCGAAGGGACAGCAACGCTATGGCTACACCTTC.

The J gene is TRBJ1-2, the V gene TRBV4-3; 10 nucleotides match TRBD1. The ends lost 4 bases at V and 4 bases at J; junction bases unmatched: 15. Germline CDR1 LGHNA, CDR2 YSLEER. This CDR3 spans 18 amino acids. For the CDR3, the DNA is TGCGCCAGCAGCCCCCAGCGGACAGGGGGAGGATTGTTCTATGGCTACACCTTC. Translation: CASSPQRTGGGLFYGYTF.

This rearrangement joins TRBV6-5 to TRBJ2-5; D may be TRBD2 (7 bases). V dropped 2 bases and J dropped 6 bases, with 13 bases sitting between them. Germline V gives CDR1 MNHEY, CDR2 SVGAGI. The CDR3 is 14 residues long. Written as DNA, the CDR3 is TGTGCCAGCAGTTACGGGGGGGGGCCGAAGACCCAGTACTTC. As protein: CASSYGGGPKTQYF.

This CDR3 reads CASSFSSGSRDEQYF. The CDR3 DNA sequence: TGTGCCAGCAGCTTCTCTAGCGGGAGCCGCGACGAGCAGTACTTC. The chain carries TRBV7-6 and TRBJ2-7; 10 nucleotides line up with TRBD2. The junction had 7 bases not matched to a gene; V was cut back by 3 bases and J by 5 bases. Germline V gives CDR1 SGHVS, CDR2 FNYEAQ. The CDR3 loop spans 15 amino acids.

The chain combines TRBV4-2 with TRBJ2-3, with 10 bases identical to TRBD1. This CDR3 has 17 residues. The germline V gene encodes CDR1 LGHNA and CDR2 YNFKEQ. Trimming took 3 bases from V and 3 from J; bases not matched to a gene: 9. The CDR3 sequence: CASSQIVRQGATDTQYF. Written as DNA, the CDR3 is TGTGCCAGCAGCCAGATCGTGAGACAGGGGGCGACAGATACGCAGTATTTT.

The gene calls are TRBV7-3 and TRBJ2-7; 9 bases fit TRBD2. J lost 4 bases, V lost 2 bases, and 6 bases had no gene match. The germline V gene encodes CDR1 SGHTA and CDR2 FQGTGA. The CDR3 is 15 residues long. CDR3 nucleotides: TGTGCCAGCAGCTTATCTGCTAGCGGGGTTTACGAGCAGTACTTC. The encoded protein is CASSLSASGVYEQYF. Combining the CDR3 with reference TRBV7-3 and TRBJ2-7 gives the whole variable domain GAGVSQTPSNKVTEKGKYVELRCDPISGHTALYWYRQSLGQGPEFLIYFQGTGAADDSGLPNDRFFAVRPEGSVSTLKIQRTERGDSAVYLCASSLSASGVYEQYFGPGTRLTVT.

V and J are TRBV12-3 or TRBV12-4 and TRBJ1-1; 9 bases line up with TRBD1. The CDR3 length is 12 residues. J lost 11 bases, V lost 3 bases, and 4 bases had no gene match. The CDR3: CASSFGQGYAFF. In nucleotides, the CDR3 is TGTGCCAGCAGTTTCGGACAGGGGTATGCTTTCTTT.

Turning to this clone: This CDR3 is also generated by other DNA sequences in the sample. The J gene is TRBJ2-5, the V gene TRBV5-1; D gene unclear. Germline V gene data show CDR1 as SGHRS and CDR2 as YFSETQ. V was shortened by 0 bases and J by 5 bases, with 5 bases between the two germline ends. The CDR3 extends over 12 amino acids. CDR3 amino acids: CASSLAGETQYF. The CDR3 DNA reads TGCGCCAGCAGCTTGGCCGGGGAGACCCAGTACTTC. Supplemented by reference TRBV5-1 and TRBJ2-5, the full variable domain reads KAGVTQTPRYLIKTRGQQVTLSCSPISGHRSVSWYQQTPGQGLQFLFEYFSETQRNKGNFPGRFSGRQFSNSRSEMNVSTLELGDSALYLCASSLAGETQYFGPGTRLLVL.

The V call is TRBV28, the J call TRBJ2-7, with 9 bases that match TRBD1. Trimming took 6 bases from V and 1 from J; bases not matched to a gene: 4. CDR1 is MDHEN and CDR2 is SYDVKM in the germline V gene. This CDR3 region has 14 residues. The CDR3 region is CASRAGTGSYEQYF. In DNA, the CDR3 is TGTGCCAGCAGGGCCGGGACAGGGTCCTACGAGCAGTACTTC.

This rearrangement joins TRBV7-2 to TRBJ2-5, with TRBD2 matching 9 bases. Germline V gene data show CDR1 as SGHTA and CDR2 as FQGNSA. The CDR3 spans 18 residues. The junction had 11 bases not matched to a gene; V was cut back by 1 base and J by 2 bases. The CDR3 DNA sequence: TGTGCCAGCAGCTTAGGACTAGCGGAACTGGTTTTACAAGAGACCCAGTACTTC. Protein: CASSLGLAELVLQETQYF. The full variable domain, in which reference TRBV7-2 and TRBJ2-5 provide the parts outside the CDR3, is GAGVSQSPSNKVTEKGKDVELRCDPISGHTALYWYRQSLGQGLEFLIYFQGNSAPDKSGLPSDRFSAERTGGSVSTLTIQRTQQEDSAVYLCASSLGLAELVLQETQYFGPGTRLLVL.

The chain employs TRBV7-2 and TRBJ2-6; maybe TRBD1 (6 bases). With 5 bases removed from V and 0 bases from J, the gap between germline ends came to 8 bases. CDR1 is SGHTA, CDR2 FQGNSA, per germline. There are 15 residues in the CDR3. CDR3 sequence: CASSQGRSGANVLTF. In DNA form, the CDR3 reads TGTGCCAGCAGCCAGGGGCGCTCTGGGGCCAACGTCCTGACTTTC.